The 14 T cell receptor beta chains below were found in one sample sequenced in a study of CD8 T cells in Susac syndrome. A quantity of about 0.5 to 1 ug RNA underwent reverse transcription using random hexamers. TCRdb ran MiXCR on the immunoSEQ multiplex PCR reads and lists one entry per CDR3 protein. The sample includes over 150,000 distinct CDR3 sequences, approximately 94% seen only once; the top ten take less than 0.15%. Material: CD4+ T cells from PBMCs. Every receptor here comes from a human donor with Susac syndrome.

The chain employs TRBV18 and TRBJ2-7; 9 nucleotides line up with TRBD1. The J segment lost 7 bases and the V segment lost 2 bases, leaving 12 bases of the junction unmatched. Germline V CDR1 and CDR2: KGHSH, LQKENI. The CDR3 totals 16 residues. The CDR3 sequence is CASSPSRDRAPGEQYF. The CDR3 nucleotides read TGTGCCAGCTCACCATCCCGGGACAGGGCCCCCGGGGAGCAGTACTTC.

The chain carries TRBV30 and TRBJ2-3; TRBD2 is a possible D gene (6 bases). CDR1 and CDR2 (germline): GTSNPN, SVGIG (reference sequence). The CDR3 runs to 14 residues. Trimming stripped 0 bases from V and 3 bases from J, with 10 bases between. The CDR3: CAWSVGGSTDTQYF. DNA for the CDR3: TGTGCCTGGAGTGTCGGAGGGAGTACAGATACGCAGTATTTT.

The chain employs TRBV7-9 and TRBJ1-5; TRBD1 might be the D (5 bases). Germline CDR1 SEHNR, CDR2 FQNEAQ (reference sequence). Deletions cut 3 bases from V and 7 bases from J, with 10 bases between. This CDR3 spans 13 amino acids. The CDR3 nucleotides read TGTGCCAGCAGCTTGGAGGGGTGGCAGCCCCAGCATTTT. It translates to CASSLEGWQPQHF.

V usage is TRBV30 and J usage is TRBJ2-3; D ambiguous. Germline CDR1 GTSNPN, CDR2 SVGIG (reference sequence). The V and J ends lost 2 bases and 0 bases respectively, with 9 bases between them. The CDR3 extends over 14 amino acids. CDR3: CAWSSGFSTDTQYF. In nucleotides, the CDR3 is TGTGCCTGGAGTAGTGGGTTCAGCACAGATACGCAGTATTTT.

The rearrangement links TRBV28 to TRBJ2-4, with 7 bases matching TRBD1. J was trimmed by 9 bases and V by 6 bases; bases with no gene match: 20. Germline CDR1 and CDR2: MDHEN and SYDVKM. The CDR3 spans 17 residues. This CDR3 reads CASSPRTGKGMGSIQYF. CDR3 bases: TGTGCCAGCAGCCCCCGGACAGGAAAAGGAATGGGGAGCATTCAGTACTTC. Supplemented by reference TRBV28 and TRBJ2-4, the full variable domain reads DVKVTQSSRYLVKRTGEKVFLECVQDMDHENMFWYRQDPGLGLRLIYFSYDVKMKEKGDIPEGYSVSREKKERFSLILESASTNQTSMYLCASSPRTGKGMGSIQYFGAGTRLSVL.

J is TRBJ1-1 and V is TRBV12-3 or TRBV12-4; D is ambiguous. This CDR3 region has 14 residues. V was pared by 6 bases and J by 2 bases, with 13 bases between. The CDR3: CASRRHLDNTEAFF. CDR3 bases: TGTGCCAGCAGGAGACACCTAGATAACACTGAAGCTTTCTTT.

V and J are TRBV5-1 and TRBJ2-3, with D perhaps matching TRBD1 (6 bases). Per germline, CDR1 SGHRS and CDR2 YFSETQ. This CDR3 region has 14 residues. The V end lost 4 bases, the J end lost 5 bases, and 14 bases lay between the germline ends. Here the CDR3 DNA reads TGCGCCAGCAGCCCGGACACCAGGGGAGATACGCAGTATTTT. Its protein is CASSPDTRGDTQYF.

The V call is TRBV7-9, the J call TRBJ2-2; 8 positions match TRBD1. Germline-derived CDR1 and CDR2 are SEHNR and FQNEAQ (reference sequence). J gave up 7 bases and V 3 bases, and 4 bases lay outside the gene matches. CDR3 length: 14 residues. CDR3 DNA sequence: TGTGCCAGCAGCTTGGGACAGGTCAACGGGGAGCTGTTTTTT. It is translated as CASSLGQVNGELFF.

CDR3 DNA: TGTGCTAGTGGAGTCGGACTAGCGGGTATTTTAGATGAGCAGTTCTTC. The encoded protein is CASGVGLAGILDEQFF. The rearrangement joins TRBV12-5 to TRBJ2-1, with 11 bases that match TRBD2. The CDR3 covers 16 residues. Germline V gene sequence: CDR1 LGHNT, CDR2 FRNRAP. With 6 bases clipped from V and 8 bases from J, the junction kept 12 bases outside the gene matches.

This chain connects TRBV7-2 to TRBJ1-1; 7 bases line up with TRBD1. The junction had 5 bases not matched to a gene; V was cut back by 4 bases and J by 0 bases. Germline V gene sequence: CDR1 SGHTA, CDR2 FQGNSA. The CDR3 length is 15 residues. CDR3 sequence (DNA): TGTGCCAGCAGCTCAAACAGGGGACTGAACACTGAAGCTTTCTTT. It encodes CASSSNRGLNTEAFF. The full variable domain, its missing parts supplied by reference TRBV7-2 and TRBJ1-1, is GAGVSQSPSNKVTEKGKDVELRCDPISGHTALYWYRQSLGQGLEFLIYFQGNSAPDKSGLPSDRFSAERTGGSVSTLTIQRTQQEDSAVYLCASSSNRGLNTEAFFGQGTRLTVV.

This clonotype was counted once. This chain uses TRBV4-1 with TRBJ1-1; 8 bases fit TRBD1. With 4 bases clipped from V and 4 bases from J, the junction kept 8 bases outside the gene matches. Germline V gene data show CDR1 as MGHRA and CDR2 as YSYEKL. CDR3 size: 15 residues. CDR3 sequence (DNA): TGCGCCAGCAGCCCGATACAGGACAGGGCCACTGAAGCTTTCTTT. Its protein is CASSPIQDRATEAFF.

J is TRBJ1-1 and V is TRBV30; D remains unclear. V was clipped by 2 bases and J by 1 base, with 5 bases between them. CDR1 GTSNPN and CDR2 SVGIG come from the germline V gene (reference sequence). This CDR3 is built from 12 residues. CDR3 nucleotides: TGTGCCTGGAGTATACCGAACACTGAAGCTTTCTTT. Residues: CAWSIPNTEAFF.

The chain links TRBV20-1 to TRBJ1-1; weak D call: TRBD1 (6 bases). The V end lost 5 bases, the J end lost 4 bases, and 17 bases lay between the germline ends. CDR3 size: 14 residues. CDR1 and CDR2 from the germline V gene are DFQATT and SNEGSKA (reference sequence). The CDR3 sequence is CSALINRDITEAFF. CDR3 DNA: TGCAGTGCTCTGATCAACAGGGATATCACTGAAGCTTTCTTT.

The CDR3 protein is CASIGRATDTQYF. DNA for the CDR3: TGTGCCAGTATTGGTAGGGCAACAGATACGCAGTATTTT. The J gene is TRBJ2-3, the V gene TRBV19, with D hard to call. This CDR3 is 13 amino acids long. With 7 bases removed from V and 3 bases from J, the gap between germline ends came to 11 bases. From germline, CDR1 is LNHDA and CDR2 SQIVND (reference sequence).